This section outlines one TCR beta chain sequence together with its context. Its antigen remains unidentified. Every immunoSEQ plate was one replicate of a subset's evenly spread DNA. TCRdb keeps only in-frame clones here, not all; method: immunoSEQ multiplex PCR. The table includes more than 1 million clones, around 78% detected once. The CDR3 runs 16 residues. V lost 6 bases, J lost 1 base, and 15 bases lay in between. Germline-derived CDR1 and CDR2 are MNHEY and SMNVEV (reference sequence). This record belongs to a study of shared clonotypes between healthy human individuals. Study findings and constraints: Few donors limited the genetic and exposure-history diversity represented. Of the naive CD4 clonotypes, about 5.4% were shared across a handful of donors.

The TCR sequence derives from a man younger than 35 in good health. Some clones in this sample may be carry-over from other donors' samples. Input material: memory CD4+ T cells from PBMCs. Documented subset: CD45RA-negative fraction. The V call is TRBV27, the J call TRBJ2-2; D possibly uses TRBD1 or TRBD2 (7 bases each). Here the CDR3 reads CASRHRRGGNTGELFF. CDR3 sequence (DNA): TGTGCCAGCAGACACCGCAGGGGGGGGAACACCGGGGAGCTGTTTTTT.